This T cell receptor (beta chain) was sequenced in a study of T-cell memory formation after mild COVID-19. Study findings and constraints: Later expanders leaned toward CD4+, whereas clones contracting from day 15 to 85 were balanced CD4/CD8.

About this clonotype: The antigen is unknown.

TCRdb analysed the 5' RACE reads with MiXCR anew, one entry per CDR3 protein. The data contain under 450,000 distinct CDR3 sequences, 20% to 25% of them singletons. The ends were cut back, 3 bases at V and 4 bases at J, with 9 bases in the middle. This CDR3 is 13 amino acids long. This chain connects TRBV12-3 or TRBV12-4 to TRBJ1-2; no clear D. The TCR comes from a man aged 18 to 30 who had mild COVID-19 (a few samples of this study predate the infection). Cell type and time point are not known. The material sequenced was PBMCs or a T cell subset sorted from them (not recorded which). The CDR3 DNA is TGTGCCAGCAGTTTGGCAGCCTCCTATGGCTACACCTTC. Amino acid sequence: CASSLAASYGYTF.